Included here is one T cell receptor beta chain sequence, with context. The data stem from a study of shared clonotypes between healthy human individuals. Clones were sequenced by immunoSEQ multiplex PCR, and TCRdb holds only the in-frame ones, with some missing. The data contain over 1.4 million clones, around 95% of them singletons. CDR3 length equals 14 residues. V was trimmed by 0 bases and J by 8 bases, leaving 11 bases between them. Per germline, CDR1 SGHRS and CDR2 YFSETQ. The chain links TRBV5-1 to TRBJ1-4, with D perhaps matching TRBD1 (5 bases). Sequenced material: naive CD4+ T cells sorted from blood. The subset is: CD45RA+ positively selected. The clonotype originates from a man under 40 in good health. CDR3: CASSLGGDYEKLFF. The DNA for the CDR3 is TGCGCCAGCAGCTTGGGAGGGGACTACGAAAAACTGTTTTTT.